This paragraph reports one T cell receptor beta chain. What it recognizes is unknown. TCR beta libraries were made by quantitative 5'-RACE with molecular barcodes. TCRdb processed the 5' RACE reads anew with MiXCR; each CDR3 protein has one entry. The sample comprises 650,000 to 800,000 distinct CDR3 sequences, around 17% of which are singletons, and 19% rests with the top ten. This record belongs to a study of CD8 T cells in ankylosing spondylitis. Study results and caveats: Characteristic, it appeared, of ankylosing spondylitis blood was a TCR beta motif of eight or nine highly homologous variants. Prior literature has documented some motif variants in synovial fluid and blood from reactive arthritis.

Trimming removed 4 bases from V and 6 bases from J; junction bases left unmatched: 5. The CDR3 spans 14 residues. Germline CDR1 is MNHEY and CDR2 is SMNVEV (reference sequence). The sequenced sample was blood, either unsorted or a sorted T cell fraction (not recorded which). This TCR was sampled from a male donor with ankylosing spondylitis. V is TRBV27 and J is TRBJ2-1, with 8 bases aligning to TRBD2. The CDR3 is CASSYSGGGNEQFF. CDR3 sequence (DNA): TGTGCCAGCAGTTACTCCGGGGGGGGCAATGAGCAGTTCTTC.